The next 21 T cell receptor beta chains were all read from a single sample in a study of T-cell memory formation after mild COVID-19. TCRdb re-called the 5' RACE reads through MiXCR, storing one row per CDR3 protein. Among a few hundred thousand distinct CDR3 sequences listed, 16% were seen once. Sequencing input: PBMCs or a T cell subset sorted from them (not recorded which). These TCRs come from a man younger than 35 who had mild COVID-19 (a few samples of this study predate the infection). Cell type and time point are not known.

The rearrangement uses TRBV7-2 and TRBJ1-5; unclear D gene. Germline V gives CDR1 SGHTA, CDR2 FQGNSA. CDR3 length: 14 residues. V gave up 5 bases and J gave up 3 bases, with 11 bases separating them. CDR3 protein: CASSAGWDNQPQHF. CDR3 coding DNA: TGTGCCAGCAGCGCGGGGTGGGACAATCAGCCCCAGCATTTT.

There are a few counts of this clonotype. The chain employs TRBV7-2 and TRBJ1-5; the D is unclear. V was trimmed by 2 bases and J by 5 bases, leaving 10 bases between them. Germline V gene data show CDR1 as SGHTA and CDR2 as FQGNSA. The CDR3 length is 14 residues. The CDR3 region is CASSLKPGHQPQHF. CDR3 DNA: TGTGCCAGCAGCTTAAAGCCAGGTCATCAGCCCCAGCATTTT.

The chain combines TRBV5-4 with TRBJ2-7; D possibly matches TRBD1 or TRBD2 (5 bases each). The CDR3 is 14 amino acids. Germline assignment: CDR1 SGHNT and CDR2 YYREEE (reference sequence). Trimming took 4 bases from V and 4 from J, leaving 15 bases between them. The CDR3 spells CASSPGTPMYEQYF. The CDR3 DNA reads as TGTGCCAGCAGCCCCGGGACCCCTATGTACGAGCAGTACTTC.

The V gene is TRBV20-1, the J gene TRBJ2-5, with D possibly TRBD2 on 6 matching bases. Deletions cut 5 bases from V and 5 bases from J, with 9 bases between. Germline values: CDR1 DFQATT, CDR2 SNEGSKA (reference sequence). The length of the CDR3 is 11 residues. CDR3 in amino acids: CSAWGEETQYF. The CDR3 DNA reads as TGCAGTGCTTGGGGGGAGGAGACCCAGTACTTC.

The CDR3 region is CASSPPTTANTEAFF. The CDR3 DNA sequence: TGTGCCAGCAGCCCTCCGACGACTGCGAACACTGAAGCTTTCTTT. The gene calls are TRBV6-5 and TRBJ1-1; D call uncertain. Germline V lookup: CDR1 MNHEY, CDR2 SVGAGI. V gave up 6 bases and J gave up 1 base, with 15 bases separating them. The CDR3 runs to 15 residues.

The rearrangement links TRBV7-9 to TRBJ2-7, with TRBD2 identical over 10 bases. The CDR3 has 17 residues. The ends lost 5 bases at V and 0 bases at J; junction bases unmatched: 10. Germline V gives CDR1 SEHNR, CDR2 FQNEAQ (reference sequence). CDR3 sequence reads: CASSLGRERGGSYEQYV. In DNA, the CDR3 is TGTGCCAGCAGCCTGGGTAGAGAGCGGGGGGGCTCCTACGAGCAGTACGTC.

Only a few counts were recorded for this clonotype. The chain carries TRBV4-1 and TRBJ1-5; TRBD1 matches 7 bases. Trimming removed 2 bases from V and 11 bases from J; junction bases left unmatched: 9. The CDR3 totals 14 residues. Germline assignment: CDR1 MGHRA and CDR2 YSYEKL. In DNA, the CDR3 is TGCGCCAGCAGCCAACCGGGACAGAAAGTGGCCCAGCATTTT. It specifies CASSQPGQKVAQHF.

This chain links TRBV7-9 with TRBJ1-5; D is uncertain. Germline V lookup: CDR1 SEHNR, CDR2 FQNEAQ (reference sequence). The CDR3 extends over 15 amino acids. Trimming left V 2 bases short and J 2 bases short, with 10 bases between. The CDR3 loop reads CASSLSLLGNQPQHF. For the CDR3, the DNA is TGTGCCAGCAGCTTAAGTCTGCTCGGCAATCAGCCCCAGCATTTT. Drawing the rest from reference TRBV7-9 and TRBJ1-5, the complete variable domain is DTGVSQNPRHKITKRGQNVTFRCDPISEHNRLYWYRQTLGQGPEFLTYFQNEAQLEKSRLLSDRFSAERPKGSFSTLEIQRTEQGDSAMYLCASSLSLLGNQPQHFGDGTRLSIL.

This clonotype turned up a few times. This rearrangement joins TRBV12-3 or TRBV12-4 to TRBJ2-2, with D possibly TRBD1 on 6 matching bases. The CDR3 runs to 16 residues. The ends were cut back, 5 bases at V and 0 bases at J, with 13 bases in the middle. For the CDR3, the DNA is TGTGCCAGCAGTCCGAATGGGACACCGAACACCGGGGAGCTGTTTTTT. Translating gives CASSPNGTPNTGELFF.

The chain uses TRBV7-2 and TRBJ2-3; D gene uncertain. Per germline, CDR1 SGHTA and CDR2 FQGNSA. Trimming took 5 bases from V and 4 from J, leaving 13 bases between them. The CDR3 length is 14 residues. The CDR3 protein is CASSATGLSDTQYF. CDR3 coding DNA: TGTGCCAGCAGCGCAACGGGTCTCTCAGATACGCAGTATTTT.

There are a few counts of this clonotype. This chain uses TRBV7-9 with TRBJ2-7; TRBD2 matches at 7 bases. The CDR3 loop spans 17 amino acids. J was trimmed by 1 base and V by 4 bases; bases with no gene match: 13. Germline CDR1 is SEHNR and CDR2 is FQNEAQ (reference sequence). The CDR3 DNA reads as TGTGCCAGCAGCTCGAGCGGGGCGGGGGTTACATCCTACGAGCAGTACTTC. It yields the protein CASSSSGAGVTSYEQYF.

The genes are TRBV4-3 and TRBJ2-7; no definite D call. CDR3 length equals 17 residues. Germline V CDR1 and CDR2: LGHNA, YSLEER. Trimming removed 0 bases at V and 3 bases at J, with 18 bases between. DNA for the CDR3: TGCGCCAGCAGCCAAGATTCTAAGGGTTGGAGTGGCTACGAGCAGTACTTC. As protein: CASSQDSKGWSGYEQYF.

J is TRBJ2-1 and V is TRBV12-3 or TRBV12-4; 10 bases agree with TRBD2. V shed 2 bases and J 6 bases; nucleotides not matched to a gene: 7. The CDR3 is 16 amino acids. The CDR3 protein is CASSLSPLAGANEQFF. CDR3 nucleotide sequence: TGTGCCAGCAGTTTATCCCCGCTAGCGGGGGCCAATGAGCAGTTCTTC.

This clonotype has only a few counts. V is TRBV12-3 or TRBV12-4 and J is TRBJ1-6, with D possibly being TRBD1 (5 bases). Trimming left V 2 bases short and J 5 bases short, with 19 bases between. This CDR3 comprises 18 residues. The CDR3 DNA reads TGTGCCAGCAGTTTACGGAGGTTAGGACACGGGAATAATTCACCCCTCCACTTT. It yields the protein CASSLRRLGHGNNSPLHF.

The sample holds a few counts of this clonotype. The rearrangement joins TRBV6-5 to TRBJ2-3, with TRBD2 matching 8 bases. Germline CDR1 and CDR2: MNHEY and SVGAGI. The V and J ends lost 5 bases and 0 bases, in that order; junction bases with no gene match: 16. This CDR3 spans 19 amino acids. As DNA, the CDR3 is TGTGCCAGCAGTCCTGCCCACCGCTTAGCGGGGCTTAGCACAGATACGCAGTATTTT. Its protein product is CASSPAHRLAGLSTDTQYF.

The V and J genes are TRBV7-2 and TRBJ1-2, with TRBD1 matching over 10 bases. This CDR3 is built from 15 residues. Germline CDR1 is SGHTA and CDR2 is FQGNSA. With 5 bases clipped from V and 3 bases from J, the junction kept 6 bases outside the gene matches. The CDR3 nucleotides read TGTGCCAGCAGCGAAGCGACAGGGGGCGACTATGGCTACACCTTC. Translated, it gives CASSEATGGDYGYTF.

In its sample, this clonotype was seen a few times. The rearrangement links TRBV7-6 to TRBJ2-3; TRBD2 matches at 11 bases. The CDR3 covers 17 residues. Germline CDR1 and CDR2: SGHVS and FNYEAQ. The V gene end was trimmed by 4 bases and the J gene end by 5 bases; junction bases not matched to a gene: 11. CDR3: CASSSLWGSGGEDTQYF. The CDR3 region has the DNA TGTGCCAGCAGCTCTCTTTGGGGTAGCGGGGGGGAAGATACGCAGTATTTT.

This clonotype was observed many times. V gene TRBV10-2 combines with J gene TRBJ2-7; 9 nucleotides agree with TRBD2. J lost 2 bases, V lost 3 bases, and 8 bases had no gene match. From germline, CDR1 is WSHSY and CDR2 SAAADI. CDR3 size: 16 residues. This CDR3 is CASSDPVAGAPYEQYF. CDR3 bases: TGCGCCAGCAGTGACCCAGTAGCGGGGGCCCCCTACGAGCAGTACTTC.

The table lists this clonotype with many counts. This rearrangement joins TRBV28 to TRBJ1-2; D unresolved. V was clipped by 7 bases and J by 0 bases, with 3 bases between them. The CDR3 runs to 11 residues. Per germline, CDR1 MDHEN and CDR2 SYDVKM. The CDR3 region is CASTANYGYTF. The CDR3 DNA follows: TGTGCCAGCACAGCTAACTATGGCTACACCTTC.

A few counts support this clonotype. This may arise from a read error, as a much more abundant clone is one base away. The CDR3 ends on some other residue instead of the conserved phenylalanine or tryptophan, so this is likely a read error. CDR3: CASSLGTENYGYTL. In DNA form, the CDR3 reads TGTGCCAGCAGCTTAGGTACAGAGAACTATGGCTACACCCTC. This rearrangement joins TRBV7-9 to TRBJ1-2; unclear D gene. Germline CDR1 reads SEHNR; CDR2 reads FQNEAQ (reference sequence). The V gene lost 1 base and the J gene lost 2 bases, with 8 bases spanning the gap. The CDR3 is 14 residues long.

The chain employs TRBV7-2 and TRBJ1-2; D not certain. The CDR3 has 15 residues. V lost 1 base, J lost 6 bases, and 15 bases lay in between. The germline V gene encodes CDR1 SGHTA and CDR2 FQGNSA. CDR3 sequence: CASSLVFSGSNGYTF. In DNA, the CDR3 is TGTGCCAGCAGCTTAGTTTTCTCGGGGTCGAATGGCTACACCTTC.